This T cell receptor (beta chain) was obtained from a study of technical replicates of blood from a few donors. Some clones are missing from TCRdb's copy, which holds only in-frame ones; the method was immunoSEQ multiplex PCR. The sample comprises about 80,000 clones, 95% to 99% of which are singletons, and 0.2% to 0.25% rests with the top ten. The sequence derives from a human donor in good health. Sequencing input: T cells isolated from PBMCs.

The CDR3, as DNA: TGTGCCAGCAGTTCCCAGGATTTTGGTACGCAGTATTTT. Translated, it gives CASSSQDFGTQYF. This chain connects TRBV28 to TRBJ2-3; no clear D. CDR1 and CDR2 from the germline V gene are MDHEN and SYDVKM. This CDR3 is 13 amino acids long. The V end was cut by 4 bases, the J end by 8 bases, with 13 bases between.